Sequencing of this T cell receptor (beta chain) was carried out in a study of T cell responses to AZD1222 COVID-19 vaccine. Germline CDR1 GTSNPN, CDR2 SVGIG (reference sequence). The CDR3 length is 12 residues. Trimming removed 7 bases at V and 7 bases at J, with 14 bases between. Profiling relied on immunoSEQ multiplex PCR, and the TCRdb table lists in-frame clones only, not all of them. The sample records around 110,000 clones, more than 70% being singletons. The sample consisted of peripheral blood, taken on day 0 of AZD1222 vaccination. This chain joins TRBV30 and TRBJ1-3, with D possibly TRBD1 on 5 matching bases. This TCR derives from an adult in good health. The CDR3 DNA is TGTGCCTTTTCCAGGGACTACAACACCATATATTTT. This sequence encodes CAFSRDYNTIYF.